The 14 T cell receptor beta chains reported below all come from one sample, sequenced in a study of blood T cell repertoires in COVID-19 (dated by TCRdb to the early 2020s). The method was the immunoSEQ multiplex PCR assay. Imported from immuneACCESS, the table was reduced by TCRdb to in-frame sequences with V and J called. These copies leave out some clones; in studies compared against another copy, an unresolved V gene accounts for under half, and the cause of the remainder is not known. Counted in this sample were over 120,000 clones; approximately 83% of them appeared once. Clones ranked in the top ten supply less than 4% of the sample. Sequenced sample: peripheral blood. These receptors all stem from a woman aged 55 to 70 with acute or convalescent COVID-19.

The V call is TRBV24-1, the J call TRBJ2-3, with 10 bases identical to TRBD1. With V trimmed by 11 bases and J by 4 bases, 5 bases remained unmatched. Germline V gives CDR1 KGHDR, CDR2 SFDVKD. This CDR3 region has 13 residues. The CDR3 DNA sequence: TGTGCCATCCCGGGACAGGGGCCAGATACGCAGTATTTT. Amino acids: CAIPGQGPDTQYF.

The V and J genes are TRBV27 and TRBJ2-1; 14 bases are shared with TRBD2. Germline values: CDR1 MNHEY, CDR2 SMNVEV (reference sequence). Trimming removed 0 bases from V and 10 bases from J; junction bases left unmatched: 5. This CDR3 is built from 16 residues. The CDR3 DNA is TGTGCCAGCAGTTTATCGGGACTAGCGGGAGCTCGGGAGCAGTTCTTC. This translates into CASSLSGLAGAREQFF.

This chain connects TRBV14 to TRBJ2-2; a weak D match, TRBD2 (6 bases). CDR1 SGHDN and CDR2 FVKESK come from the germline V gene. The CDR3 sequence is 15 residues long. The V and J ends lost 4 bases and 8 bases respectively, with 17 bases between them. As DNA, the CDR3 is TGTGCCAGCAGCCGCGCGGGGAAGGAGTGGGGGGAGCTGTTTTTT. Its translation is CASSRAGKEWGELFF.

The J gene is TRBJ1-2, the V gene TRBV7-2; possibly TRBD1 for D (5 bases). Germline V gene data show CDR1 as SGHTA and CDR2 as FQGNSA. CDR3 length: 12 amino acids. V was trimmed by 2 bases and J by 6 bases, leaving 7 bases between them. The CDR3 sequence: CASSLRGDGYTF. The DNA for the CDR3 is TGTGCCAGCAGCTTAAGGGGCGATGGCTACACCTTC. The full variable domain, in which reference TRBV7-2 and TRBJ1-2 provide the parts outside the CDR3, is GAGVSQSPSNKVTEKGKDVELRCDPISGHTALYWYRQSLGQGLEFLIYFQGNSAPDKSGLPSDRFSAERTGGSVSTLTIQRTQQEDSAVYLCASSLRGDGYTFGSGTRLTVV.

The chain carries TRBV7-9 and TRBJ2-7, with 8 bases matching TRBD1. Trimming at V came to 5 bases and at J to 5 bases, leaving 5 bases not matched to a gene. Germline CDR1 reads SEHNR; CDR2 reads FQNEAQ (reference sequence). The CDR3 loop spans 13 amino acids. CDR3 sequence (DNA): TGTGCCAGCAGCCGCCCGGACAGGGACGAGCAGTACTTC. This encodes CASSRPDRDEQYF.

The rearrangement joins TRBV5-4 to TRBJ2-5, with D maybe TRBD2 (7 bases). Germline CDR1 and CDR2: SGHNT and YYREEE (reference sequence). Trimming took off 0 bases at V and 2 bases at J, with 17 bases between the two ends. The CDR3 runs 17 residues. CDR3 protein: CASSLAGGRSNQETQYF. Written as DNA, the CDR3 is TGTGCCAGCAGCTTGGCCGGGGGGCGGTCAAATCAAGAGACCCAGTACTTC. The variable domain in full, with the rest retrieved from reference TRBV5-4 and TRBJ2-5, is ETGVTQSPTHLIKTRGQQVTLRCSSQSGHNTVSWYQQALGQGPQFIFQYYREEENGRGNFPPRFSGLQFPNYSSELNVNALELDDSALYLCASSLAGGRSNQETQYFGPGTRLLVL.

The gene calls are TRBV6-5 and TRBJ2-7, with 7 nucleotides matching TRBD1. The germline CDR1 and CDR2 sequences are MNHEY and SVGAGI. Trimming at V came to 2 bases and at J to 1 base, leaving 5 bases not matched to a gene. This CDR3 contains 15 residues. The CDR3 loop is CASSYGRTGSYEQYF. The CDR3 bases are TGTGCCAGCAGTTACGGGCGGACAGGTTCCTACGAGCAGTACTTC.

The V gene is TRBV5-4, the J gene TRBJ2-7; 11 bases align to TRBD2. V gave up 4 bases and J gave up 2 bases; unmatched junction bases: 8. Germline assignment: CDR1 SGHNT and CDR2 YYREEE (reference sequence). The CDR3 spans 16 residues. The CDR3 spells CASSQISSGRAYEQYF. The CDR3 coding sequence is TGTGCCAGCAGCCAGATTAGTAGCGGGAGGGCCTACGAGCAGTACTTC.

The chain recombines TRBV5-1 with TRBJ2-7, with 7 bases fitting TRBD2. V shed 1 base, J shed 1 base, and the junction held 8 bases outside the gene matches. Germline CDR1 and CDR2: SGHRS and YFSETQ. The CDR3 consists of 16 residues. For the CDR3, the DNA is TGCGCCAGCAGCTTGTCAGGTAGCGGGCGATCCTACGAGCAGTACTTC. It specifies CASSLSGSGRSYEQYF.

The gene calls are TRBV12-3 or TRBV12-4 and TRBJ2-5, with D hard to call. Trimming left V 5 bases short and J 9 bases short, with 10 bases between. This CDR3 has 11 residues. CDR3 protein: CASSVDQAQYF. The CDR3 bases are TGTGCCAGCAGTGTCGACCAGGCCCAGTACTTC.

The chain couples TRBV27 to TRBJ2-5; TRBD2 agrees at 10 bases. J was trimmed by 4 bases and V by 6 bases; bases with no gene match: 8. CDR3 length: 15 amino acids. Germline CDR1 MNHEY, CDR2 SMNVEV (reference sequence). This CDR3 reads CASSLLAGGRETQYF. The CDR3 DNA reads as TGTGCCAGCAGCCTATTAGCGGGAGGAAGAGAGACCCAGTACTTC.

The V gene is TRBV2, the J gene TRBJ1-1; 7 bases are a match to TRBD1. The V and J ends lost 8 bases and 5 bases, in that order; junction bases with no gene match: 11. The CDR3 runs 14 residues. The germline CDR1 and CDR2 sequences are SNHLY and FYNNEI. The CDR3 protein is CASFQGGLGTEAFF. The CDR3 nucleotides read TGTGCCAGCTTCCAGGGGGGTTTAGGGACTGAAGCTTTCTTT. Together with reference TRBV2 and TRBJ1-1, the CDR3 gives the full variable domain: EPEVTQTPSHQVTQMGQEVILRCVPISNHLYFYWYRQILGQKVEFLVSFYNNEISEKSEIFDDQFSVERPDGSNFTLKIRSTKLEDSAMYFCASFQGGLGTEAFFGQGTRLTVV.

This clone was found once. The genes are TRBV19 and TRBJ1-4; 10 nucleotides agree with TRBD1. The CDR3 spans 15 residues. Germline V CDR1 and CDR2: LNHDA, SQIVND (reference sequence). With V trimmed by 5 bases and J by 8 bases, 8 bases remained unmatched. CDR3 sequence reads: CASSFPGTGDEKLFF. The CDR3 region has the DNA TGTGCCAGTAGTTTCCCGGGGACAGGGGACGAAAAACTGTTTTTT.

This clone was detected once. This sequence joins TRBV3-1 (or the pseudogene TRBV3-2) and TRBJ2-4; D not certain. Trimming left V 4 bases short and J 0 bases short, with 7 bases between. CDR1 LGHDT and CDR2 YNNKEL come from the germline V gene (reference sequence). There are 14 residues in the CDR3. CDR3 nucleotide sequence: TGTGCCAGCAGCCCCCGGGTAGCCAAAAACATTCAGTACTTC. Its translation is CASSPRVAKNIQYF.